This T cell receptor (beta chain) comes out of a study of T cell responses to AZD1222 COVID-19 vaccine. Study-level points and caveats: Reports say nearly half of spike-specific TCRs go after unmutated variant regions.

Remarks on this clone: Its target is not known.

CDR1 and CDR2 (germline): SGHTA, FQGNSA. V gave up 3 bases and J gave up 11 bases, with 13 bases separating them. The CDR3 spans 12 residues. The repertoire was sequenced with immunoSEQ multiplex PCR; TCRdb's copy has only in-frame clones and lacks some. Of 100,000 or so clones listed, around 84% are singletons. This chain uses TRBV7-2 with TRBJ1-1; D unresolved. The input for sequencing was peripheral blood, taken 28 days after the second AZD1222 dose. The receptor was derived from an adult who received the AZD1222 COVID-19 vaccine. The chain's CDR3 is CASSFDRLSAFF. As DNA, the CDR3 is TGTGCCAGCAGCTTTGACCGTTTATCTGCTTTCTTT. The variable domain in full, with the rest retrieved from reference TRBV7-2 and TRBJ1-1, is GAGVSQSPSNKVTEKGKDVELRCDPISGHTALYWYRQSLGQGLEFLIYFQGNSAPDKSGLPSDRFSAERTGGSVSTLTIQRTQQEDSAVYLCASSFDRLSAFFGQGTRLTVV.